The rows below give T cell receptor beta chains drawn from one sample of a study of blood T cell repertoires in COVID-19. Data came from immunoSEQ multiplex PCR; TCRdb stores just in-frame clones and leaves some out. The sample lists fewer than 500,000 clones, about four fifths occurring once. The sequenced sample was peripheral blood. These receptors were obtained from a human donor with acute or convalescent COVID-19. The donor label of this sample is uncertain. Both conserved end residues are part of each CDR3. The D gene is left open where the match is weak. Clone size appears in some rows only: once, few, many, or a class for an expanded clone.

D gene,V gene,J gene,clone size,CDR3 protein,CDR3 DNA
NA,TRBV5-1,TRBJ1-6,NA,CASSPEGNSPLHF,TGCGCCAGCAGCCCGGAGGGTAATTCACCCCTCCACTTT
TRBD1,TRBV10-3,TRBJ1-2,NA,CAIRETGVNYGYTF,TGTGCCATCAGGGAGACAGGGGTCAACTATGGCTACACCTTC
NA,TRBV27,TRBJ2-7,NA,CASSLGQSYEQYF,TGTGCCAGCAGCCTCGGACAGTCCTACGAGCAGTACTTC
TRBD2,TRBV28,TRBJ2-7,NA,CASSPSGPYEQYF,TGTGCCAGCAGTCCTAGCGGACCCTACGAGCAGTACTTC
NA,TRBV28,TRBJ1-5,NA,CASSTTNQPQHF,TGTGCCAGCAGCACCACAAATCAGCCCCAGCATTTT
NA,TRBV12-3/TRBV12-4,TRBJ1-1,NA,CASRLVGDTEAFF,TGTGCCAGCAGACTGGTAGGGGACACTGAAGCTTTCTTT
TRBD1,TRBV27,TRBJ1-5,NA,CASRRSDRGSNQPQHF,TGTGCCAGCAGACGATCGGACAGGGGAAGCAATCAGCCCCAGCATTTT
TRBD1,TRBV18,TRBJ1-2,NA,CASSPSVGTGTNYGYTF,TGTGCCAGCTCACCATCAGTAGGGACAGGAACCAACTATGGCTACACCTTC
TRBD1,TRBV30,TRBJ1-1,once,CAWMGQGAEAFF,TGTGCCTGGATGGGGCAGGGGGCTGAAGCTTTCTTT
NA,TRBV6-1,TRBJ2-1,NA,CASSEVAGSYNEQFF,TGTGCCAGCAGTGAAGTAGCAGGGTCATACAATGAGCAGTTCTTC
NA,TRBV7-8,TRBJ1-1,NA,CASSSNRGTEAFF,TGTGCCAGCAGCTCCAATAGGGGCACTGAAGCTTTCTTT
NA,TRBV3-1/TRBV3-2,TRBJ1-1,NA,CASSRRGLDEAFF,TGTGCCAGCAGCCGAAGGGGACTGGATGAAGCTTTCTTT
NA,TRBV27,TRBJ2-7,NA,CASSPGQAYEQYF,TGTGCCAGCAGTCCCGGACAAGCCTACGAGCAGTACTTC
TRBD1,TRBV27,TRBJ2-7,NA,CASSLLGQGAVEQYF,TGTGCCAGCAGTTTATTGGGACAGGGGGCGGTCGAGCAGTACTTC
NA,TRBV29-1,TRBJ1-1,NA,CSVGYGANTEAFF,TGCAGCGTTGGCTACGGAGCGAACACTGAAGCTTTCTTT
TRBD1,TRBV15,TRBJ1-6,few,CATSRDVGQGGSPLHF,TGTGCCACCAGCAGGGATGTGGGACAGGGAGGCTCACCCCTCCACTTT
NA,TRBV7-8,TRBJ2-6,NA,CASSLAVGSGANVLTF,TGTGCCAGCAGCTTAGCAGTCGGCTCTGGGGCCAACGTCCTGACTTTC
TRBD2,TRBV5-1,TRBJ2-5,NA,CASSSGTSDFSARETQYF,TGCGCCAGCAGCTCCGGGACTAGTGATTTTTCGGCCCGGGAGACCCAGTACTTC
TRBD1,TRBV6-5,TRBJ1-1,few,CAGGLRGRRAEAFF,TGTGCCGGAGGATTGAGGGGGCGTAGGGCTGAAGCTTTCTTT
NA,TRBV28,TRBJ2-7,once,CASSFGLISYEQYF,TGTGCCAGCAGTTTCGGACTGATCTCCTACGAGCAGTACTTC
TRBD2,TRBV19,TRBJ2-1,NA,CASSRSGGVYNEQFF,TGTGCCAGTAGTCGCAGCGGGGGGGTTTACAATGAGCAGTTCTTC
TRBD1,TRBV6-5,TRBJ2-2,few,CASSWGTGVLTGELFF,TGTGCCAGCAGTTGGGGGACAGGGGTGTTAACCGGGGAGCTGTTTTTT
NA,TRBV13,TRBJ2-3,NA,CASSLGRGGKGDTQYF,TGTGCCAGCAGCTTAGGTCGCGGGGGCAAAGGAGATACGCAGTATTTT
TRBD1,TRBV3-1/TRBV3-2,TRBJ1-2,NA,CASSTGTGVGYTF,TGTGCCAGCAGCACCGGGACAGGGGTGGGCTACACCTTC
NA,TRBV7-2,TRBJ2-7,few,CASSLDRYSYEQYF,TGTGCCAGCAGCTTAGACAGGTACAGCTACGAGCAGTACTTC
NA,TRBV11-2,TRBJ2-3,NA,CASRKGGAGTDTQYF,TGTGCCAGCAGGAAAGGGGGAGCCGGCACAGATACGCAGTATTTT
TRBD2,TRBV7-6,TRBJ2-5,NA,CASSGLGLVSTETQYF,TGTGCCAGCAGCGGTCTGGGACTAGTAAGCACAGAGACCCAGTACTTC